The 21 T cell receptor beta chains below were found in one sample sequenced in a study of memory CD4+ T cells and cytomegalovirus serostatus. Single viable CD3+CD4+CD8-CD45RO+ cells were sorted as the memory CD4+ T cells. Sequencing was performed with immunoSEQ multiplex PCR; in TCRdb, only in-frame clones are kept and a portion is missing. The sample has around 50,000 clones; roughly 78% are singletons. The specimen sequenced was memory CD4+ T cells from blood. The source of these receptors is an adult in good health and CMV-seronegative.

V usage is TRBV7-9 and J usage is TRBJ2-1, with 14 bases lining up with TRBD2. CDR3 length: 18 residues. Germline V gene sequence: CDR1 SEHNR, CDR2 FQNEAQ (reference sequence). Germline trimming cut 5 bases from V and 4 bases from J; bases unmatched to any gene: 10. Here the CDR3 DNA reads TGTGCCAGCAGCCCAGGGACTAGCGGGAGTAATTTGTACAATGAGCAGTTCTTC. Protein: CASSPGTSGSNLYNEQFF.

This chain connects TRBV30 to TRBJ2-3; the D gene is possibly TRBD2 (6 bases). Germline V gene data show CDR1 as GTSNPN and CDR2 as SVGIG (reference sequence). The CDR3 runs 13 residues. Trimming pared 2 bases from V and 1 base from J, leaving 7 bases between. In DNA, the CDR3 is TGTGCCTGGAGTCCGGGGGGCACAGATACGCAGTATTTT. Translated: CAWSPGGTDTQYF.

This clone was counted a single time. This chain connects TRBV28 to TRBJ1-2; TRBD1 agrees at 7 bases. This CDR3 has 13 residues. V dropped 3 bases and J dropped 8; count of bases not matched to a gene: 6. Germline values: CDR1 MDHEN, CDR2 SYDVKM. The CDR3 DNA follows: TGTGCCAGCAGTTTGGAGGGGGCCGGGGGCTACACCTTC. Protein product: CASSLEGAGGYTF.

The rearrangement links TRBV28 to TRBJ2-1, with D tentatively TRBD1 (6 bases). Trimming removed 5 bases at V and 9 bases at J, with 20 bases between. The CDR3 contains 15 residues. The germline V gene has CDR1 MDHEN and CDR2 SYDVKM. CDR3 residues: CASSQTGGIGGEQFF. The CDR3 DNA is TGTGCCAGCAGTCAGACAGGAGGCATAGGGGGTGAGCAGTTCTTC.

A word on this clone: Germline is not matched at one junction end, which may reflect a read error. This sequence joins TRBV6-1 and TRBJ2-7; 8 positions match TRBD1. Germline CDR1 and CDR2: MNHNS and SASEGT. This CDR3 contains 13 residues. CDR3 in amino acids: CASSETVWDRCCF. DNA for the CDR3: TGTGCCAGCAGTGAAACGGTTTGGGACAGGTGTTGTTTT.

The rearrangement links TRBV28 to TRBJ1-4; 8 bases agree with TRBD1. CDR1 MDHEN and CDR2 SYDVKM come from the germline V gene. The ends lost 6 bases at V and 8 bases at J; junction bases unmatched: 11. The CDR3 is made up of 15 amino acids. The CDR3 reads CASSTRGRAIEKLFF. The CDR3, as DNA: TGTGCCAGCAGCACCAGGGGGCGGGCAATCGAAAAACTGTTTTTT.

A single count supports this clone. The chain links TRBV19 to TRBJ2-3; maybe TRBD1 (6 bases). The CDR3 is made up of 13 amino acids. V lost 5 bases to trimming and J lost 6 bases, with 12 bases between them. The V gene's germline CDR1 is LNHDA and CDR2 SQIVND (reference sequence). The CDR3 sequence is CASSPRQGDTQYF. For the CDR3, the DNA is TGTGCCAGTAGTCCCAGGCAGGGGGATACGCAGTATTTT. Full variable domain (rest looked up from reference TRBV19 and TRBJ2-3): DGGITQSPKYLFRKEGQNVTLSCEQNLNHDAMYWYRQDPGQGLRLIYYSQIVNDFQKGDIAEGYSVSREKKESFPLTVTSAQKNPTAFYLCASSPRQGDTQYFGPGTRLTVL.

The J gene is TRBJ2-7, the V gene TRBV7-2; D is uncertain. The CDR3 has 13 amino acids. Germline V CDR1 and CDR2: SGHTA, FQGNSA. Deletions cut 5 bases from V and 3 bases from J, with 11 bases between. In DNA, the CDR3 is TGTGCCAGCAGCCCCGGCCTAGACTACGAGCAGTACTTC. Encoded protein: CASSPGLDYEQYF.

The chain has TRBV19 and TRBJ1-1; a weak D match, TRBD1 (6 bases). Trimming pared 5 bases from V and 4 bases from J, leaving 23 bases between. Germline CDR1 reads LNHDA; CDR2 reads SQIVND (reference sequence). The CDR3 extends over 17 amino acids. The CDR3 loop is CASSPGTTFSRFTEAFF. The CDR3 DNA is TGTGCCAGTAGTCCCGGGACAACCTTTTCTAGGTTCACTGAAGCTTTCTTT.

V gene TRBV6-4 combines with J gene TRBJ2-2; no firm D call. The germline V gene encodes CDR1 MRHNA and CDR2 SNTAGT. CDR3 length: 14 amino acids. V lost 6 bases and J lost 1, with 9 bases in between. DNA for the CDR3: TGTGCCAGCAGGGAAGGCAAGAACACCGGGGAGCTGTTTTTT. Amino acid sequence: CASREGKNTGELFF.

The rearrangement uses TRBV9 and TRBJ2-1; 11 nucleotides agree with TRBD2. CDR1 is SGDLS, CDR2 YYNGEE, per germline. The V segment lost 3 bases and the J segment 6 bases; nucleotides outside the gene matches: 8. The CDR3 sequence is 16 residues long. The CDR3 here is CASSAATSGTFNEQFF. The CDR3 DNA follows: TGTGCCAGCAGCGCCGCGACTAGCGGGACGTTCAATGAGCAGTTCTTC.

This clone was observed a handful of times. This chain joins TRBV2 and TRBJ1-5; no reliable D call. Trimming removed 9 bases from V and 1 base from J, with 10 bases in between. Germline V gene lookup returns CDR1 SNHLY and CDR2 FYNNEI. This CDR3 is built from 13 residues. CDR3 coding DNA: TGTGCCAGTTCCGGGAACAGCAATCAGCCCCAGCATTTT. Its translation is CASSGNSNQPQHF. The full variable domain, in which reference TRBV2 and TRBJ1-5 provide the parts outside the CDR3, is EPEVTQTPSHQVTQMGQEVILRCVPISNHLYFYWYRQILGQKVEFLVSFYNNEISEKSEIFDDQFSVERPDGSNFTLKIRSTKLEDSAMYFCASSGNSNQPQHFGDGTRLSIL.

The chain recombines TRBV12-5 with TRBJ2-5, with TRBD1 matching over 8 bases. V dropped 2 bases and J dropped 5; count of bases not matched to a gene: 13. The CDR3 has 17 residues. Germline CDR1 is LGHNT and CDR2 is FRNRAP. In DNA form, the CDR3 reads TGTGCTAGTGGTTTGTTGAGGGCAGGGGGCCAGTTGGAGACCCAGTACTTC. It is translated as CASGLLRAGGQLETQYF. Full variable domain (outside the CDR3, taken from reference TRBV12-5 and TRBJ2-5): DARVTQTPRHKVTEMGQEVTMRCQPILGHNTVFWYRQTMMQGLELLAYFRNRAPLDDSGMPKDRFSAEMPDATLATLKIQPSEPRDSAVYFCASGLLRAGGQLETQYFGPGTRLLVL.

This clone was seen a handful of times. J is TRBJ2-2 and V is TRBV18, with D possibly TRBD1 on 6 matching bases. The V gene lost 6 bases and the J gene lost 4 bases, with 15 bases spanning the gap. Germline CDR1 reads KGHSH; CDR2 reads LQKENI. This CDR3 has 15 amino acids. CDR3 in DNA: TGTGCCAGCTCCACCCAGCAGGGGAGCACCGGGGAGCTGTTTTTT. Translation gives CASSTQQGSTGELFF.

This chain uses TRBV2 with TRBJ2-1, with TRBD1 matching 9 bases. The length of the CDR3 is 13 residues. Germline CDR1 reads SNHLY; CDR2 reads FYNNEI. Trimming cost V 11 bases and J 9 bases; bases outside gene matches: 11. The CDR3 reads CAGSGTGRSEQFF. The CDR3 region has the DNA TGTGCCGGCTCCGGGACAGGGCGTTCTGAGCAGTTCTTC.

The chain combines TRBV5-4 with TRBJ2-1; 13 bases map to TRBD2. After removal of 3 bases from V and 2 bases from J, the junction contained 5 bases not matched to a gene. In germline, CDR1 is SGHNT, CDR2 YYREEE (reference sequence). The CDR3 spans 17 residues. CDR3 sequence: CASSSMGTSGTYNEQFF. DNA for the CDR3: TGTGCCAGCAGCTCGATGGGGACTAGCGGGACCTACAATGAGCAGTTCTTC.

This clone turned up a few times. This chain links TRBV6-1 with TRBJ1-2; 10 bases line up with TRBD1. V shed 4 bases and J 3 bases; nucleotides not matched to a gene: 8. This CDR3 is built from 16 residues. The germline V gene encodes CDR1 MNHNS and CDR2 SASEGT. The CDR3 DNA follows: TGTGCCAGCAGTGGAGAAACCGGGACAGGGGACTATGGCTACACCTTC. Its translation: CASSGETGTGDYGYTF.

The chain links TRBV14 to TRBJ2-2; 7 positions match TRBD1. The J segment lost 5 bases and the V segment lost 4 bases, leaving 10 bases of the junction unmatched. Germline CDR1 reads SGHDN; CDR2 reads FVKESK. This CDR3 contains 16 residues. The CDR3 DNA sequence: TGTGCCAGCAGCCGAACGGCAGGGGGATGGACCGGGGAGCTGTTTTTT. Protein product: CASSRTAGGWTGELFF.

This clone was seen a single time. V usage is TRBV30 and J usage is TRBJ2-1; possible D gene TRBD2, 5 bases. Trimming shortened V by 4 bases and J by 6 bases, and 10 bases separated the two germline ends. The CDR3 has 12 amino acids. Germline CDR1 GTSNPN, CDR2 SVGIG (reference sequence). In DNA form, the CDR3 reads TGTGCCTGGAAGTTCGCGGGCAATGAGCAGTTCTTC. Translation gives CAWKFAGNEQFF.

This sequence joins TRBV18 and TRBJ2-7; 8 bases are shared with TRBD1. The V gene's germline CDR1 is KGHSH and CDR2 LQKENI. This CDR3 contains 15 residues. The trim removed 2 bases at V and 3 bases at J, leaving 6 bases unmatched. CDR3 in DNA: TGTGCCAGCTCACCATCAAGGACAGGGAGCTACGAGCAGTACTTC. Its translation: CASSPSRTGSYEQYF.

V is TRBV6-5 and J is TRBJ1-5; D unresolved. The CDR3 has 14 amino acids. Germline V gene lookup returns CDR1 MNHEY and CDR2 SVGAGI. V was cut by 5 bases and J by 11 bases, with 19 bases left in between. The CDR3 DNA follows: TGTGCCAGCAGTCCAGAGAAATCCCTTTGGGCCCAGCATTTT. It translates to CASSPEKSLWAQHF.